This TCR beta chain was documented in a study of T-cell reconstitution after alpha-beta-depleted transplantation in children. The CDR3 runs to 14 residues. Trimming left V 5 bases short and J 4 bases short, with 14 bases between. Germline CDR1 and CDR2: PRHDT and FYEKMQ (reference sequence). The library targeted TCRbeta and was prepared with unique molecular identifiers. TCRdb re-derived calls from the PCR reads in MiXCR, one entry per CDR3 protein. The sample carries 600,000 to 700,000 distinct CDR3 sequences, around 17% recorded once. This receptor was identified in a human donor who donated a stem cell graft to a child with acute myeloid leukemia. The sequencing here drew on PBMCs from the stem cell graft donor, taken from the stem cell graft. J is TRBJ1-1 and V is TRBV13, with D unclear. The CDR3, as DNA: TGTGCCAGCAGCCCTCGACCCTCGGGCACTGAAGCTTTCTTT. Its translation: CASSPRPSGTEAFF.